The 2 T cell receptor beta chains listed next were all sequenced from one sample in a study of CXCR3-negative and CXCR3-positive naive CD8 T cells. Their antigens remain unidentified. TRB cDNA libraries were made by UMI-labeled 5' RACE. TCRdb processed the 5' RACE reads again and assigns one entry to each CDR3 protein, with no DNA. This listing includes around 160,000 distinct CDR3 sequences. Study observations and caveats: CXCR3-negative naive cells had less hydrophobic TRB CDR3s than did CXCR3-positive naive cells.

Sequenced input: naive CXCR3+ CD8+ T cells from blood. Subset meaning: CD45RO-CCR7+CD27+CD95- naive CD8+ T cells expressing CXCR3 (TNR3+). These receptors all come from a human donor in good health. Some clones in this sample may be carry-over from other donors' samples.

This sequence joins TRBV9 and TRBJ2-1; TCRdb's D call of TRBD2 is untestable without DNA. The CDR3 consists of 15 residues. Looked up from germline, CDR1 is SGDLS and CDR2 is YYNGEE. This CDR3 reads CASSVGTSKNNEQFF.

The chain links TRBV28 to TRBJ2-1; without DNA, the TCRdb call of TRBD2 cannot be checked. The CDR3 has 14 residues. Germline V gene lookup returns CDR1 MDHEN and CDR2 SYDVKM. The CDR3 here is CASRLAGGPNEQFF.